This TCR beta chain emerged from a study of T cell changes during pregnancy in multiple sclerosis. This CDR3 has 14 residues. V dropped 3 bases and J dropped 4 bases, with 12 bases sitting between them. Looked up from germline, CDR1 is ENHRY and CDR2 is SYGVKD. The method was immunoSEQ multiplex PCR; TCRdb's version includes in-frame clones alone and lacks a portion of them. Among 50,000 or so clones listed, almost 95% were seen once. Sequenced here: CD4+ T cells from peripheral blood mononuclear cells, sampled in the third trimester of pregnancy. This chain uses TRBV10-3 with TRBJ1-1; a possible D gene is TRBD1 (5 bases). This TCR derives from a female donor with multiple sclerosis, enrolled in a pregnancy study. DNA of the CDR3: TGTGCCATCAGTGAACGGGGGGGGAGCACTGAAGCTTTCTTT. It specifies CAISERGGSTEAFF.